This T cell receptor (beta chain) emerged from a study of blood T cell repertoires in COVID-19. The CDR3 covers 15 residues. Germline CDR1 is MRHNA and CDR2 is SNTAGT. J gave up 3 bases and V 5 bases, and 6 bases lay outside the gene matches. Original processing notes: Estimates of nucleated cell counts were drawn from the amplification of reference gene primers. Using immunoSEQ multiplex PCR, the repertoire was profiled, and TCRdb retains in-frame clones only, with some absent. D and trimming come from the DNA, and the V and J calls and clone size come from that table. The data hold roughly 240,000 clones, with over 80% observed a single time. This clone appeared a few times.

The material sequenced was PBMCs or T cells enriched from blood (not recorded which). This receptor was identified in a woman in her twenties or thirties with acute COVID-19. The chain carries TRBV6-4 and TRBJ2-1; 8 bases map to TRBD2. In DNA form, the CDR3 reads TGTGCCAGCAGTCCCCGGGGGGGGGACTACAATGAGCAGTTCTTC. Amino acid sequence: CASSPRGGDYNEQFF.